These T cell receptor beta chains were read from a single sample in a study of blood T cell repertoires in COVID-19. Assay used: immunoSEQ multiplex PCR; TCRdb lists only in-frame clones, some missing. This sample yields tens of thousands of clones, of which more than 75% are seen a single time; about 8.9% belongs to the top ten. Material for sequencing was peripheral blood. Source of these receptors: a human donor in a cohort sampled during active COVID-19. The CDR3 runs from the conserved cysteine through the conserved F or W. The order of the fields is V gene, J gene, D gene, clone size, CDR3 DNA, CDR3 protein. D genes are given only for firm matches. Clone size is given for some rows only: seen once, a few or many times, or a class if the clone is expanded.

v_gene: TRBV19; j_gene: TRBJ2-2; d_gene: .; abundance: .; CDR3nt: TGTGCCAGTAGTATCAGGGGCGACACCGGGGAGCTGTTTTTT; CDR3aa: CASSIRGDTGELFF
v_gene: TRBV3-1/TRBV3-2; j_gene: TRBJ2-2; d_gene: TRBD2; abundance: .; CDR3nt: TGTGCCAGCAGCCATTCGAGCGGGACTGGCGGGGAGCTGTTTTTT; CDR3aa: CASSHSSGTGGELFF
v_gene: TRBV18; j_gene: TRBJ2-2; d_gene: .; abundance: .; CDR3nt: TGTGCCAGCTCACCGTTGAGCGGCACCGGGGAGCTGTTTTTT; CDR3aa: CASSPLSGTGELFF
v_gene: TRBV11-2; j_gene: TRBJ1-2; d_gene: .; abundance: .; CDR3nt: TGTGCCAGCAGCTCAGAAGACAGTTACTATGGCTACACCTTC; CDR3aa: CASSSEDSYYGYTF
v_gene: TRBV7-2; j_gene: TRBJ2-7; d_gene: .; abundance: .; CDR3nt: TGTGCCAGCAGCTTAGGGAGCGGGCCCCACGAGCAGTACTTC; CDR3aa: CASSLGSGPHEQYF
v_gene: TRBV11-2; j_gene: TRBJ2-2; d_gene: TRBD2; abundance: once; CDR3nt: TGTGCCAGCAGCTTAGATGGGTTTCTAGCGGGAGGGCCGTACGGGGAGCTGTTTTTT; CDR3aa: CASSLDGFLAGGPYGELFF
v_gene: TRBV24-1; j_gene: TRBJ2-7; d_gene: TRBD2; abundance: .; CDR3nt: TGTGCCACCAGTGAGTCTAGCGGGAGGGTGTCCGAGCAGTACTTC; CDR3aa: CATSESSGRVSEQYF
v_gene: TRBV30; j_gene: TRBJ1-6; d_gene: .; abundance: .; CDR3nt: TGTGCCTGGAGTCTCAGGGTCGGTTCACCCCTCCACTTT; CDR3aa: CAWSLRVGSPLHF
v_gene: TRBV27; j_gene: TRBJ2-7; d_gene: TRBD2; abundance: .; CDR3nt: TGTGCCAGCAGTCGGATAGCGGGAGCCCCCTACGAGCAGTACTTC; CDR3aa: CASSRIAGAPYEQYF
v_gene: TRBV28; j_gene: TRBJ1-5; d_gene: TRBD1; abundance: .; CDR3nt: TGTGCCAGCAGCCAGACAGGGCCTCAGCCCCAGCATTTT; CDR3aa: CASSQTGPQPQHF
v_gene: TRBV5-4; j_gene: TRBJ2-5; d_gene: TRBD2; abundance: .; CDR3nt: TGTGCCAGCAGTACCGGGACTAGCGGGAGGCCGTTCCAAGAGACCCAGTACTTC; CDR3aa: CASSTGTSGRPFQETQYF
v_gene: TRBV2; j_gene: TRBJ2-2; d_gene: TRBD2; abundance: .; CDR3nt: TGTGCCAGCAGCATACTAGCGGGAGACACCGGGGAGCTGTTTTTT; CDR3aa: CASSILAGDTGELFF
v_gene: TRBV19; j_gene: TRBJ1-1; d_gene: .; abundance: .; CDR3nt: TGTGCCAGTAGTGTTCATCAGGATGTGAACACTGAAGCTTTCTTT; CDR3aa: CASSVHQDVNTEAFF
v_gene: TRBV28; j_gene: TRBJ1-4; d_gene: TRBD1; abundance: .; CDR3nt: TGTGCCAGCGGCGGGACAGGGGGCGCGGGTGAAAAACTGTTTTTT; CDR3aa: CASGGTGGAGEKLFF
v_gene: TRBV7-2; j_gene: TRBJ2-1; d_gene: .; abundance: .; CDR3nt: TGTGCCAGCAGCCCCGCCTACAATGAGCAGTTCTTC; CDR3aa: CASSPAYNEQFF
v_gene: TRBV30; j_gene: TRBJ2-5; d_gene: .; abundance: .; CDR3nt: TGTGCCTGTAGCACTGGGGAGACCCAGTACTTC; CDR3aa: CACSTGETQYF
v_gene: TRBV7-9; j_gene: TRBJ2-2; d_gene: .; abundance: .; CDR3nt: TGTGCCAGCAGCCTACCTACTGGGGGGTCCTCCACCGGGGAGCTGTTTTTT; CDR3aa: CASSLPTGGSSTGELFF
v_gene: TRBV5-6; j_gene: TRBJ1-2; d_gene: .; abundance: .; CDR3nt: TGTGCCAGCAGCTTGGGACAGTTCTATGGCTACACCTTC; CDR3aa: CASSLGQFYGYTF
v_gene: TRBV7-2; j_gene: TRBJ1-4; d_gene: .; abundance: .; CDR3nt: TGTGCCAGCAGCGCGGGCACTGGGGGCGGTGGAAAACTGTTTTTT; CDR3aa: CASSAGTGGGGKLFF
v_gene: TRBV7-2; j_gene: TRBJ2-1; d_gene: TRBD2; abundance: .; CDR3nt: TGTGCCAGCAGCTCGGGACTAGCGGGAGGGACCTCCTACAATGAGCAGTTCTTC; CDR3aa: CASSSGLAGGTSYNEQFF
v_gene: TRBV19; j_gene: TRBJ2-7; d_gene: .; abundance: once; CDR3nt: TGTGCCAGTGGGCTACCAGGGATGGCTACCTACGAGCAGTACTTC; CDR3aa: CASGLPGMATYEQYF
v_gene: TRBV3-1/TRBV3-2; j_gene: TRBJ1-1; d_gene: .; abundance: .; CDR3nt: TGTGCCAGCAGCCAGGGGGGGGGAGGCACTGAAGCTTTCTTT; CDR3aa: CASSQGGGGTEAFF
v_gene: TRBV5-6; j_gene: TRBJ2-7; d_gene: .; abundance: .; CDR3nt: TGTGCCAGCAGCCCGTCCTTTGCCTCACTCGCCTCCGAGCAGTACTTC; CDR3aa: CASSPSFASLASEQYF
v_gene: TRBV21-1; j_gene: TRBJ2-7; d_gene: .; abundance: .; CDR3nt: TGTGCCAGCAGCAAAATACGGGACTTTGATTCCTACGAGCAGTACTTC; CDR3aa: CASSKIRDFDSYEQYF
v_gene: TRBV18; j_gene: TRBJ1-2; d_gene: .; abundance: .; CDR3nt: TGTGCCAGCTCACCCGGCAGGGAGGCCTATGGCTACACCTTC; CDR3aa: CASSPGREAYGYTF
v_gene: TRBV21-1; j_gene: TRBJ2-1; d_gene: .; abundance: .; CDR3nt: TGTGCCAGCAGTACGCCGGGACAGCACCCCTACAATGAGCAGTTCTTC; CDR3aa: CASSTPGQHPYNEQFF
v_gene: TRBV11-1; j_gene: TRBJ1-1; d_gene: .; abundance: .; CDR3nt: TGTGCCAGCAGCTTAACGGGGGAGGGGACTGAAGCTTTCTTT; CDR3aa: CASSLTGEGTEAFF
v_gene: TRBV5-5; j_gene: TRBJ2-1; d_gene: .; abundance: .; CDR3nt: TGTGCCAGCAGCTTGGGAGTTGAAAGGGGCTATGAGCAGTTCTTC; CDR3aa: CASSLGVERGYEQFF
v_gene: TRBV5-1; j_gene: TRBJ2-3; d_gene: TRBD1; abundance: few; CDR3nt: TGCGCCAGCAGGCTCCGGGACAGGGGACGGGATACGCAGTATTTT; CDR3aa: CASRLRDRGRDTQYF
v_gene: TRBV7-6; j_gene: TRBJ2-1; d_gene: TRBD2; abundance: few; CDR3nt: TGTGCCAGCAGCTTAATTGGACTAGAAGGTTATGAGCAGTTCTTC; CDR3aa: CASSLIGLEGYEQFF
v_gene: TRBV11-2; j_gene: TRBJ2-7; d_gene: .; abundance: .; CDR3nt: TGTGCCAGCAGCTTATCCGGACAGTCCTACGAGCAGTACTTC; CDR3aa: CASSLSGQSYEQYF
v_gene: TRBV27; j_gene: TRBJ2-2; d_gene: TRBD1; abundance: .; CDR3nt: TGTGCCAGCAGTTCACAGGGGATGATGAGCACCGGGGAGCTGTTTTTT; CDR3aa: CASSSQGMMSTGELFF
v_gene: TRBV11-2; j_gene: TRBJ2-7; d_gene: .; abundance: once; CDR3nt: TGTGCCAGCAGCTCCCGACAGACCTACGAGCAGTACTTC; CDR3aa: CASSSRQTYEQYF
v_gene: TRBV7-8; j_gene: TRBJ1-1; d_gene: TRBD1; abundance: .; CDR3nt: TGTGCCAGCAGCGTCGACAGGGATCCTGAAGCTTTCTTT; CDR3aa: CASSVDRDPEAFF